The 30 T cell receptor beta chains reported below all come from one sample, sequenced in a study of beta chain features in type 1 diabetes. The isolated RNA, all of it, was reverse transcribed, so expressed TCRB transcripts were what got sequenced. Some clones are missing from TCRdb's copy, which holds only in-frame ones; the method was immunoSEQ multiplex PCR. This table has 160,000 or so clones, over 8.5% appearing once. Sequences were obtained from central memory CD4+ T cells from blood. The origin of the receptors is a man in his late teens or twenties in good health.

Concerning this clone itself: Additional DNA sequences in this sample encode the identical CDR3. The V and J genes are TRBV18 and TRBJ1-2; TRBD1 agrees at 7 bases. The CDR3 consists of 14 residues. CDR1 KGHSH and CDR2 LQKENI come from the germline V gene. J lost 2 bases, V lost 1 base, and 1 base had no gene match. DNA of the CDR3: TGTGCCAGCTCACCACAGGGGGCAAACTATGGCTACACCTTC. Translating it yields CASSPQGANYGYTF.

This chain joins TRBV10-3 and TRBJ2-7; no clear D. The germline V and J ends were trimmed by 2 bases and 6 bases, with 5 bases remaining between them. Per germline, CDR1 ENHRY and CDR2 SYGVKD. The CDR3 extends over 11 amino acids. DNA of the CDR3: TGTGCCATCAGTGAGACGCGCGAGCAGTACTTC. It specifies CAISETREQYF.

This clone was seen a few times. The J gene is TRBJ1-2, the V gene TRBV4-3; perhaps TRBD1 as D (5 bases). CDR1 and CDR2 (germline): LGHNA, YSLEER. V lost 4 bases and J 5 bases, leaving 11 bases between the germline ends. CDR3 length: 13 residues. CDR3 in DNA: TGCGCCAGCAGCCCAGGGTCAGGGTATGGCTACACCTTC. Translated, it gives CASSPGSGYGYTF.

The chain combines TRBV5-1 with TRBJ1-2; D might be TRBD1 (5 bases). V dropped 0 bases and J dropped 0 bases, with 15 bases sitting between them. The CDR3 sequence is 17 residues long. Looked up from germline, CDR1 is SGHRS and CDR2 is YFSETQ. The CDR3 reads CASSLDIAGGSNYGYTF. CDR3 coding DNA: TGCGCCAGCAGCTTGGATATCGCCGGGGGTTCTAACTATGGCTACACCTTC.

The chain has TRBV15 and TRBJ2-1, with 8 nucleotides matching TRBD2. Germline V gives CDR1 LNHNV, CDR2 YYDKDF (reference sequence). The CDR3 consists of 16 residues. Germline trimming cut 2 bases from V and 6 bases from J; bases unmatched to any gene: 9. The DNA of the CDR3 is TGTGCCACCAGCAGAAGGGGTCCGGGAGGGGTCAATGAGCAGTTCTTC. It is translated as CATSRRGPGGVNEQFF.

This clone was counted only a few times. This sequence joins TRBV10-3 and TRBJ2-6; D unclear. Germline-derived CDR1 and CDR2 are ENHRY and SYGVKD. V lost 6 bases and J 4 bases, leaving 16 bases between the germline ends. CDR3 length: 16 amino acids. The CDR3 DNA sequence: TGTGCCATCAGCGGGTCCCTCGAAAAGGGGGCCAACGTCCTGACTTTC. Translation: CAISGSLEKGANVLTF.

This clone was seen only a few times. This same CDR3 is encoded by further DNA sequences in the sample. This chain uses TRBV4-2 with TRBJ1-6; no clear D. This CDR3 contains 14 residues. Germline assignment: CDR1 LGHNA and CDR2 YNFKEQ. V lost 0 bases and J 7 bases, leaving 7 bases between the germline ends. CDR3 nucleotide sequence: TGTGCCAGCAGCCAAGACTTACCAAATTCACCCCTCCACTTT. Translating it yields CASSQDLPNSPLHF.

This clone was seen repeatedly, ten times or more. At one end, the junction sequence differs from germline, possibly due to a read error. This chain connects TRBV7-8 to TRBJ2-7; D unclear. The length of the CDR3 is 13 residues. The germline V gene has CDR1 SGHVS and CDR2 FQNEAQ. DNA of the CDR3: TGTGCCAGCGGGCCCCCACGCTCCGACGAGCAGTACTTC. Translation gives CASGPPRSDEQYF.

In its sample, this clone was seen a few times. In nucleotides, the CDR3 is TGTGCCTGGAGAATACAGGGGTTAAATTCACCCCTCCACTTT. This codes for CAWRIQGLNSPLHF. The chain is built from TRBV30 and TRBJ1-6; 7 bases line up with TRBD1. Germline-derived CDR1 and CDR2 are GTSNPN and SVGIG (reference sequence). The CDR3 has 14 residues. V gave up 3 bases and J gave up 7 bases; unmatched junction bases: 6.

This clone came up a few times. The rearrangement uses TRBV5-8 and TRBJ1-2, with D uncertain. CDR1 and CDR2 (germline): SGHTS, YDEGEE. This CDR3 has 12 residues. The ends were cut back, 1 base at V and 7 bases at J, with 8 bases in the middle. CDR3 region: CASSLTEGGYTF. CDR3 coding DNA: TGTGCCAGCAGCTTGACTGAGGGTGGCTACACCTTC.

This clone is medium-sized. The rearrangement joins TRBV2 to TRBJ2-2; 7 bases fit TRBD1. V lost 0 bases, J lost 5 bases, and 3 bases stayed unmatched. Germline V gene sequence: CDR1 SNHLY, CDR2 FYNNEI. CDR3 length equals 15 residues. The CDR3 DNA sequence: TGTGCCAGCAGTGAAGCCGACAGGGAAACCGGGGAGCTGTTTTTT. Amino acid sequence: CASSEADRETGELFF.

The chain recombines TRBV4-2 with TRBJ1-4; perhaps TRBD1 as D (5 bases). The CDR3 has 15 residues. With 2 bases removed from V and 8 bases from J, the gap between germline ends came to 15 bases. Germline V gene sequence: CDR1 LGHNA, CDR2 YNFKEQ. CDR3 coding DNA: TGTGCCAGCAGCCAAATATCAGGGTATACGGAAAAACTGTTTTTT. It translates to CASSQISGYTEKLFF.

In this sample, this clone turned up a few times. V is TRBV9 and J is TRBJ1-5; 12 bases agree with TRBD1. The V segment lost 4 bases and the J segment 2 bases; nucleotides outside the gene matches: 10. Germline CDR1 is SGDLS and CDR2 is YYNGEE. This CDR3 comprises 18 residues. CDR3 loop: CASSPGTGGGWGNQPQHF. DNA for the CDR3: TGTGCCAGCAGCCCCGGGACAGGGGGCGGATGGGGCAATCAGCCCCAGCATTTT.

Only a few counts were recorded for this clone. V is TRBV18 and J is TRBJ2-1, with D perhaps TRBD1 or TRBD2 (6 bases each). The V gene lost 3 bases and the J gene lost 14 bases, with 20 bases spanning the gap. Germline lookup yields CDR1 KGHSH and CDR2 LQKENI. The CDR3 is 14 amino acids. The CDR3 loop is CASSPGDKRTNKFF. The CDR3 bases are TGTGCCAGCTCACCGGGGGACAAAAGGACTAACAAGTTCTTC.

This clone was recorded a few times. The CDR3 nucleotides read TGTGCCAGCAGCCCCGGACAACGAGGGGGCAGGGAGACCCAGTACTTC. Protein product: CASSPGQRGGRETQYF. This chain connects TRBV7-2 to TRBJ2-5, with 7 bases aligning to TRBD1. The CDR3 has 16 residues. Germline loops: CDR1 SGHTA, CDR2 FQGNSA. V was clipped by 5 bases and J by 5 bases; unmatched bases: 14. Variable domain in full (rest from reference TRBV7-2 and TRBJ2-5): GAGVSQSPSNKVTEKGKDVELRCDPISGHTALYWYRQSLGQGLEFLIYFQGNSAPDKSGLPSDRFSAERTGGSVSTLTIQRTQQEDSAVYLCASSPGQRGGRETQYFGPGTRLLVL.

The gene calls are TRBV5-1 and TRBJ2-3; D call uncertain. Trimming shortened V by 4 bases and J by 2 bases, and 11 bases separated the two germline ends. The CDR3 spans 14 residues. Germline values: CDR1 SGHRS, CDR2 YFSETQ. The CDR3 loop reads CASSTGDFTDTQYF. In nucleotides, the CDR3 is TGCGCCAGCAGCACCGGAGATTTCACAGATACGCAGTATTTT.

In nucleotides, the CDR3 is TGTGCCAGTAGTATGGGGACCCTCAACACTGAAGCTTTCTTT. It specifies CASSMGTLNTEAFF. J is TRBJ1-1 and V is TRBV19, with TRBD1 as a possible D gene (5 bases). The length of the CDR3 is 14 residues. In germline, CDR1 is LNHDA, CDR2 SQIVND (reference sequence). V gave up 3 bases and J gave up 2 bases, with 10 bases separating them.

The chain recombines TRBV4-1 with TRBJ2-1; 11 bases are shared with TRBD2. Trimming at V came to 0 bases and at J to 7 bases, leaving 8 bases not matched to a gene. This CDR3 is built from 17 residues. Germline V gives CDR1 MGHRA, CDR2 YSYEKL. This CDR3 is CASSQDFIAGGRNEQFF. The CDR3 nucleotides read TGCGCCAGCAGCCAAGACTTTATAGCGGGGGGGCGTAATGAGCAGTTCTTC.

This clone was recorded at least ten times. This CDR3 is CASSYSSTGRNTEAFF. DNA of the CDR3: TGTGCCAGCAGTTACTCCTCGACAGGGAGAAACACTGAAGCTTTCTTT. V gene TRBV6-5 combines with J gene TRBJ1-1; 7 bases match TRBD1. CDR3 length: 16 amino acids. Germline CDR1 and CDR2: MNHEY and SVGAGI. V lost 0 bases to trimming and J lost 2 bases; unmatched junction nucleotides: 6.

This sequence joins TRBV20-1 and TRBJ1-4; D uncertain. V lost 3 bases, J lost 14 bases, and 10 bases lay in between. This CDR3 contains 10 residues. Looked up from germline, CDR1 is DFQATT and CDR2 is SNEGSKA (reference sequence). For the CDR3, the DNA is TGCAGTGCTAGGGGCCGAGGGCTGTTTTTT. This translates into CSARGRGLFF.

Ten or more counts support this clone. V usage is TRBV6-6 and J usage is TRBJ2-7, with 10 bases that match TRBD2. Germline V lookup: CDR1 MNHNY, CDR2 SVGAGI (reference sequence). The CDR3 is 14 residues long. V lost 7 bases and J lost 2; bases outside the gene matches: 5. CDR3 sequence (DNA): TGTGCCAGCACGGTTACTAGCGGGACCTACGAGCAGTACTTC. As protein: CASTVTSGTYEQYF.

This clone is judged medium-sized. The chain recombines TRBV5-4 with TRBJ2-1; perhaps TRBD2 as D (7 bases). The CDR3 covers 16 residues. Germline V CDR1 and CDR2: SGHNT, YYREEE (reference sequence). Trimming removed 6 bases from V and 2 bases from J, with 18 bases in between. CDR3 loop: CASNQGGGPTYNEQFF. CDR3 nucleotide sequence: TGTGCCAGCAACCAAGGGGGAGGGCCGACCTACAATGAGCAGTTCTTC.

This CDR3 is CASSIPNRADTQYF. Written as DNA, the CDR3 is TGTGCCAGTAGTATCCCTAACAGGGCAGATACGCAGTATTTT. The chain carries TRBV19 and TRBJ2-3, with D maybe TRBD1 (6 bases). The germline CDR1 and CDR2 sequences are LNHDA and SQIVND (reference sequence). This CDR3 spans 14 amino acids. The germline V and J ends were trimmed by 3 bases and 4 bases, with 11 bases remaining between them.

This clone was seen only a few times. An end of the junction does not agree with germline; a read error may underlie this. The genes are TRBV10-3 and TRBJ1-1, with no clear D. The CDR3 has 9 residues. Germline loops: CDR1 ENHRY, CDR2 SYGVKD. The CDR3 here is CAILREESF. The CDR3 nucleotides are TGTGCCATCCTCCGGGAGGAGAGTTTT.

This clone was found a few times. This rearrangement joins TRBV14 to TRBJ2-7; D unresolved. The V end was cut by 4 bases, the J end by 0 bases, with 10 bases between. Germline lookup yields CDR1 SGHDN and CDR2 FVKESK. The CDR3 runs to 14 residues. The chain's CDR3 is CASSPQVVSYEQYF. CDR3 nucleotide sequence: TGTGCCAGCAGCCCGCAGGTAGTCTCCTACGAGCAGTACTTC.

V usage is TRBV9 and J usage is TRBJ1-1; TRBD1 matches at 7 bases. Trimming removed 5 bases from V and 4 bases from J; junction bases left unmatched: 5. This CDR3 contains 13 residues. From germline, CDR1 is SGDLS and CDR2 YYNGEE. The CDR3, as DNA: TGTGCCAGCAGGCCGACAGGGAGCACTGAAGCTTTCTTT. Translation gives CASRPTGSTEAFF.

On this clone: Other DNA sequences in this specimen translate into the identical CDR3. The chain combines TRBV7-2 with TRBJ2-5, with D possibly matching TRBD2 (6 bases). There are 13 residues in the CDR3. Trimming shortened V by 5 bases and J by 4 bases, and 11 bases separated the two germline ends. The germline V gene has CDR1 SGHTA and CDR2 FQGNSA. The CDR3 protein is CASSPRGGETQYF. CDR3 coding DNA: TGTGCCAGCAGCCCTCGGGGAGGAGAGACCCAGTACTTC.

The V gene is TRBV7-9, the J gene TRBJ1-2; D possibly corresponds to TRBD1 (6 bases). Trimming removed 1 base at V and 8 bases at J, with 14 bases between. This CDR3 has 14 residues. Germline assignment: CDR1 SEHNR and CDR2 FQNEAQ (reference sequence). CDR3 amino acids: CASSLETGLRGYTF. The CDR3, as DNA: TGTGCCAGCAGCTTAGAGACAGGCCTACGGGGCTACACCTTC.

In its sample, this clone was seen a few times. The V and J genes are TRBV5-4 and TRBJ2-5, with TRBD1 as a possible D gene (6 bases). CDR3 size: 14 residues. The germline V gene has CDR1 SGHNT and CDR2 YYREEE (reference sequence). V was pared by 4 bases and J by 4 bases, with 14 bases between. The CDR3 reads CASSGRDTPETQYF. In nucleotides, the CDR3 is TGTGCCAGCAGCGGCCGGGACACCCCAGAGACCCAGTACTTC.

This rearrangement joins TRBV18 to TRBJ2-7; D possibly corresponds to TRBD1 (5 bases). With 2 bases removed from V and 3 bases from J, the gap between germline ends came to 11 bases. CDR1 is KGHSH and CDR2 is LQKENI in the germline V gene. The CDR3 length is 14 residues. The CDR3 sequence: CASSPNPGNYEQYF. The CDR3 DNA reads TGTGCCAGCTCACCAAATCCAGGGAACTACGAGCAGTACTTC.